Shown below are 10 T cell receptor beta chains from a single sample sequenced in a study of blood T cells in healthy people across ages. Alongside a J-beta primer mix, a sample-barcoded 5' primer served in a second PCR lasting about 6 to 12 cycles. TCRdb analysed the 5' RACE reads with MiXCR anew, one entry per CDR3 protein. Of some 1.7 million distinct CDR3 sequences listed, approximately 28% are singletons. The specimen sequenced was blood. All receptors derive from a woman in her 30s in good health.

This clonotype was counted between two and nine times. The chain carries TRBV30 and TRBJ2-7; tentatively, D is TRBD2 (6 bases). V dropped 2 bases and J dropped 5 bases, with 19 bases sitting between them. The CDR3 totals 15 residues. Germline V gene data show CDR1 as GTSNPN and CDR2 as SVGIG (reference sequence). Here the CDR3 DNA reads TGTGCCTGGAGTCAGCGGTCGGGGCTAGCGAACGAGCAGTACTTC. It yields the protein CAWSQRSGLANEQYF.

In this sample, this clonotype turned up many times. The CDR3 nucleotides read TGTGCCAGCTCGCAGCAGGGGGTCCGGGAGACCCAGTACTTC. It yields the protein CASSQQGVRETQYF. The chain carries TRBV3-1 and TRBJ2-5, with 7 bases aligning to TRBD1. The CDR3 covers 14 residues. With V trimmed by 8 bases and J by 5 bases, 11 bases remained unmatched. Germline V lookup: CDR1 LGHDT, CDR2 YNNKEL (reference sequence).

This clonotype occurred many times. V and J are TRBV4-1 and TRBJ2-6; D ambiguous. Germline CDR1 reads MGHRA; CDR2 reads YSYEKL. The CDR3 totals 17 residues. V shed 3 bases and J shed 0 bases, with 12 bases lying between them. The CDR3 bases are TGCGCCAGCAGCCATGGGCAGATGGCCTCTGGGGCCAACGTCCTGACTTTC. Amino acids: CASSHGQMASGANVLTF.

The chain recombines TRBV6-2 or TRBV6-3 with TRBJ2-7; D unclear. Trimming stripped 8 bases from V and 6 bases from J, with 11 bases between. Germline-derived CDR1 and CDR2 are MNHEY and SVGEGT. CDR3 length: 11 residues. The CDR3 spells CASGLLREQYF. For the CDR3, the DNA is TGTGCCAGCGGCCTCCTTCGCGAGCAGTACTTC.

As concerns this clonotype: Here the CDR3 omits its conserved ending phenylalanine or tryptophan, so a read error is the likely source. The chain uses TRBV5-6 and TRBJ2-5; a possible D gene is TRBD1 (5 bases). This CDR3 region has 15 residues. Germline CDR1 and CDR2: SGHDT and YYEEEE. Here the CDR3 reads CSSSSIPGLQETQYY. In DNA form, the CDR3 reads TGTTCCAGCAGCTCCATACCAGGGTTACAGGAGACCCAGTACTAC.

A remark on this clonotype: The junction departs from the called germline gene at one end, perhaps through a read error. The rearrangement uses TRBV12-3 or TRBV12-4 and TRBJ2-3; 14 bases line up with TRBD2. The length of the CDR3 is 18 residues. CDR3 region: CTSRGTSGGFRGTDTQYF. The CDR3 nucleotides read TGTACCAGCAGAGGGACTAGCGGGGGTTTTCGGGGCACAGATACGCAGTATTTT.

The chain recombines TRBV7-2 with TRBJ2-2; 10 positions match TRBD2. There are 16 residues in the CDR3. Germline assignment: CDR1 SGHTA and CDR2 FQGNSA. V dropped 3 bases and J dropped 5; count of bases not matched to a gene: 6. The CDR3: CASSFSSGRNTGELFF. CDR3 DNA sequence: TGTGCCAGCAGCTTCTCTAGCGGGAGAAATACCGGGGAGCTGTTTTTT.

The chain couples TRBV30 to TRBJ2-7, with TRBD2 matching over 10 bases. Germline V CDR1 and CDR2: GTSNPN, SVGIG (reference sequence). There are 13 residues in the CDR3. J was trimmed by 0 bases and V by 8 bases; bases with no gene match: 4. CDR3 sequence reads: CARSGGYSYEQYF. CDR3 sequence (DNA): TGTGCCCGTAGCGGGGGGTACTCCTACGAGCAGTACTTC.

This chain joins TRBV9 and TRBJ2-5; no reliable D call. Germline CDR1 and CDR2: SGDLS and YYNGEE. The CDR3 has 14 amino acids. Trimming left V 3 bases short and J 0 bases short, with 9 bases between. CDR3 in amino acids: CASSGLSNQETQYF. The CDR3 DNA reads as TGTGCCAGCAGCGGGTTAAGTAACCAAGAGACCCAGTACTTC. Full variable domain (rest looked up from reference TRBV9 and TRBJ2-5): DSGVTQTPKHLITATGQRVTLRCSPRSGDLSVYWYQQSLDQGLQFLIQYYNGEERAKGNILERFSAQQFPDLHSELNLSSLELGDSALYFCASSGLSNQETQYFGPGTRLLVL.

The chain links TRBV11-2 to TRBJ2-1, with D possibly being TRBD2 (5 bases). Deletions cut 1 base from V and 10 bases from J, with 14 bases between. The CDR3 contains 14 residues. Germline V lookup: CDR1 SGHAT, CDR2 FQNNGV. The CDR3 coding sequence is TGTGCCAGCAGCTTAGGGACTTCCCTAAAAGAGCAGTTCTTC. Its protein is CASSLGTSLKEQFF. Together with reference TRBV11-2 and TRBJ2-1, the CDR3 gives the full variable domain: EAGVAQSPRYKIIEKRQSVAFWCNPISGHATLYWYQQILGQGPKLLIQFQNNGVVDDSQLPKDRFSAERLKGVDSTLKIQPAKLEDSAVYLCASSLGTSLKEQFFGPGTRLTVL.